This TCR beta chain was recovered during a study of cytomegalovirus exposure and HLA in healthy donors. The PCR employed 60 Vbeta primers together with 13 Jbeta primers. TCRdb's copy holds only in-frame clones and misses some; the assay was immunoSEQ multiplex PCR. The sample has about 210,000 clones; roughly 82% are singletons. The sequencing sample was made of PBMCs. The TCR sequence derives from a man aged 40-49 years in good health and CMV-seropositive.

In DNA, the CDR3 is TGTGCCAGCAGACTTGCCCTGCAAGAGACCCAGTACTTC. The encoded protein is CASRLALQETQYF. The V and J genes are TRBV2 and TRBJ2-5, with D hard to call. V was trimmed by 6 bases and J by 2 bases, leaving 10 bases between them. The germline V gene encodes CDR1 SNHLY and CDR2 FYNNEI. This CDR3 comprises 13 residues.